The present TCR beta chain was sequenced within a study of T cell changes during pregnancy in multiple sclerosis. Sequenced by immunoSEQ multiplex PCR; TCRdb stores in-frame clones only, minus some. In the table there are fewer than 40,000 clones, around 90% of which are singletons. The V end lost 4 bases, the J end lost 6 bases, and 17 bases lay between the germline ends. The length of the CDR3 is 15 residues. Germline CDR1 SGHDT, CDR2 YYEEEE. The sequence derives from a female donor with multiple sclerosis, enrolled in a pregnancy study. The specimen comprised CD8+ T cells from peripheral blood mononuclear cells, sampled in the first trimester of pregnancy. This chain joins TRBV5-6 and TRBJ2-1, with D perhaps TRBD1 (6 bases). CDR3: CASSLITRGSNEQFF. CDR3 DNA: TGTGCCAGCAGCCTAATAACTAGGGGGAGCAATGAGCAGTTCTTC.